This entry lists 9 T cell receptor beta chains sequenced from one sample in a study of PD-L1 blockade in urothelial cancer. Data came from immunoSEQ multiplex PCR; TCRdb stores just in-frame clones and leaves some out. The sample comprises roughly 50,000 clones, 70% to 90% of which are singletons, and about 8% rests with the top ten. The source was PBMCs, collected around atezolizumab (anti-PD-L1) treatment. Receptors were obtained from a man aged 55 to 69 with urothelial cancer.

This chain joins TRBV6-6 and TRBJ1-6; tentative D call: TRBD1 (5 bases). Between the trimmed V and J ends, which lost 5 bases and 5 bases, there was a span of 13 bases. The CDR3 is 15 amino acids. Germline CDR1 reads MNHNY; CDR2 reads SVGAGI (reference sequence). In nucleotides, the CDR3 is TGTGCCAGCAGTCGCCGGGGGGGAGATAATTCACCCCTCCACTTT. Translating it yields CASSRRGGDNSPLHF.

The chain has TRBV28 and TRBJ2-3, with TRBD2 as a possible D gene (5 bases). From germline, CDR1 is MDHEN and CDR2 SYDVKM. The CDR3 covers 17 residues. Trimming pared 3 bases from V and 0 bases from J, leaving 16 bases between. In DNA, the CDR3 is TGTGCCAGCAGTTTTATTTCTGAGGGCGCTAGCACAGATACGCAGTATTTT. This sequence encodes CASSFISEGASTDTQYF.

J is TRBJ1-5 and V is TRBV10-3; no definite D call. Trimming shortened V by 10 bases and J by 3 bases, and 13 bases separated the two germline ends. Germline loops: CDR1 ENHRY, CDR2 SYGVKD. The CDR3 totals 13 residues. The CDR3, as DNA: TGTGCCACAGAGGCTTATAACAATCAGCCCCAGCATTTT. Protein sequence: CATEAYNNQPQHF.

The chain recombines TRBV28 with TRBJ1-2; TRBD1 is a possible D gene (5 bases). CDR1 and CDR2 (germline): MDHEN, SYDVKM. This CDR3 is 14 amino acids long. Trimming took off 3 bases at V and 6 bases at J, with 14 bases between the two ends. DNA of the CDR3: TGTGCCAGCAGTTTCTCAGGGCACGGTCATGGCTACACCTTC. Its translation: CASSFSGHGHGYTF.

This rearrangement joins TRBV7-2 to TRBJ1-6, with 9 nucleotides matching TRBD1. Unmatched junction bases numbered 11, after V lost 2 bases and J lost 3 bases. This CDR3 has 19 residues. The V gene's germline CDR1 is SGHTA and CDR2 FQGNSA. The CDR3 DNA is TGTGCCAGCAGCTTACTCCTCGGGACAGGGCCTTTCTATAATTCACCCCTCCACTTT. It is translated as CASSLLLGTGPFYNSPLHF.

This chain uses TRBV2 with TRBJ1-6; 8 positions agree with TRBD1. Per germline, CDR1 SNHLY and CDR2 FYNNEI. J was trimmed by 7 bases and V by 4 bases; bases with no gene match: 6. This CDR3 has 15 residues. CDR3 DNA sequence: TGTGCCAGCAGTGCCAGGGGGCAGCCCAATTCACCCCTCCACTTT. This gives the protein CASSARGQPNSPLHF.

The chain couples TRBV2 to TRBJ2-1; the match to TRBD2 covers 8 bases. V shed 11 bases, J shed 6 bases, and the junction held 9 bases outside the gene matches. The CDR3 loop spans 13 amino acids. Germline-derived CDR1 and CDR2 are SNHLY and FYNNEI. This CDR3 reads CALRTSKGNEQFF. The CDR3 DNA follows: TGTGCCCTCAGGACTAGCAAAGGCAATGAGCAGTTCTTC.

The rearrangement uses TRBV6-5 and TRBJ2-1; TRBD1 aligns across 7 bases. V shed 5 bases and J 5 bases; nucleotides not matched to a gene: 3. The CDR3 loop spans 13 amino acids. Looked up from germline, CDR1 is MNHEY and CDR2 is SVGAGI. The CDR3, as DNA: TGTGCCAGCAGTAGGGGACAGAACAATGAGCAGTTCTTC. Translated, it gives CASSRGQNNEQFF.

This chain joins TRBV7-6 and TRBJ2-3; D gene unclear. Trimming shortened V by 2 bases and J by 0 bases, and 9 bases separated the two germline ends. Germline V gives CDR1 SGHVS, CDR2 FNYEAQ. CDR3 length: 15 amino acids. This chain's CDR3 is CASSLQVRSTDTQYF. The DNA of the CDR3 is TGTGCCAGCAGCTTACAGGTCAGAAGCACAGATACGCAGTATTTT.